These 15 T cell receptor beta chains share one sample of origin, sequenced in a study of T-cell memory formation after mild COVID-19. TCRdb reprocessed the 5' RACE reads via MiXCR and lists one record per CDR3 protein. Among under 300,000 distinct CDR3 sequences listed, 15% to 20% were seen once. The material sequenced was PBMCs or a T cell subset sorted from them (not recorded which). The receptors were gathered from a man aged 18 to 35 who had mild COVID-19 (a few samples of this study predate the infection). Cell type and time point are not known.

The rearrangement uses TRBV6-2 or TRBV6-3 and TRBJ1-1; D unclear. Trimming shortened V by 2 bases and J by 7 bases, and 8 bases separated the two germline ends. CDR1 MNHEY and CDR2 SVGEGT come from the germline V gene. This CDR3 has 12 amino acids. CDR3: CASSYGGFEAFF. The CDR3 DNA is TGTGCCAGCAGTTACGGTGGGTTTGAAGCTTTCTTT.

This clonotype turned up a few times. This chain uses TRBV20-1 with TRBJ2-5; 8 bases are shared with TRBD1. CDR3 length: 13 residues. Trimming at V came to 7 bases and at J to 2 bases, leaving 6 bases not matched to a gene. Germline CDR1 reads DFQATT; CDR2 reads SNEGSKA (reference sequence). CDR3 DNA: TGCAGTGTTACAGGGGGGAATCAAGAGACCCAGTACTTC. Amino acids: CSVTGGNQETQYF.

This clonotype was seen a handful of times. This chain joins TRBV11-2 and TRBJ2-5, with 8 bases lining up with TRBD1. V shed 5 bases and J 11 bases; nucleotides not matched to a gene: 10. The CDR3 covers 13 residues. Germline CDR1 SGHAT, CDR2 FQNNGV. CDR3 in DNA: TGTGCCAGCAGCCGGGGGAGGACAGGGTTTCAGTACTTC. The encoded protein is CASSRGRTGFQYF.

In its sample, this clonotype was seen a few times. The chain combines TRBV6-2 or TRBV6-3 with TRBJ2-1; D unclear. CDR1 and CDR2 (germline): MNHEY, SVGEGT. The CDR3 spans 12 residues. V gave up 6 bases and J gave up 9 bases, with 12 bases separating them. The CDR3 here is CASSQAPREQFF. CDR3 nucleotide sequence: TGTGCCAGCAGCCAAGCCCCCCGTGAGCAGTTCTTC.

This clonotype was picked up a small number of times. This chain connects TRBV7-6 to TRBJ1-4; no reliable D call. Germline-derived CDR1 and CDR2 are SGHVS and FNYEAQ. CDR3 length equals 13 residues. The V gene lost 3 bases and the J gene lost 8 bases, with 10 bases spanning the gap. CDR3 amino acids: CASSLRVQEKLFF. The CDR3 bases are TGTGCCAGCAGCTTGAGGGTGCAAGAAAAACTGTTTTTT. The full variable domain, completed using reference TRBV7-6 and TRBJ1-4, is GAGVSQSPRYKVTKRGQDVALRCDPISGHVSLYWYRQALGQGPEFLTYFNYEAQQDKSGLPNDRFSAERPEGSISTLTIQRTEQRDSAMYRCASSLRVQEKLFFGSGTQLSVL.

V gene TRBV4-2 combines with J gene TRBJ2-2; 8 bases are a match to TRBD1. The junction had 8 bases not matched to a gene; V was cut back by 4 bases and J by 1 base. The CDR3 runs 17 residues. Germline CDR1 LGHNA, CDR2 YNFKEQ. For the CDR3, the DNA is TGTGCCAGCAGCCCCCCGGCGGGGACAGGGAACACCGGGGAGCTGTTTTTT. This encodes CASSPPAGTGNTGELFF.

This clonotype was picked up a small number of times. This chain links TRBV10-2 with TRBJ1-5, with TRBD1 matching 8 bases. Unmatched junction bases numbered 3, after V lost 5 bases and J lost 6 bases. CDR3 length: 13 amino acids. The germline gives CDR1 WSHSY, CDR2 SAAADI. The CDR3: CASSRQGSQPQHF. The CDR3 DNA reads TGCGCCAGCAGTCGACAGGGGAGTCAGCCCCAGCATTTT.

The J gene is TRBJ2-3, the V gene TRBV7-3; D possibly corresponds to TRBD2 (6 bases). Germline CDR1 is SGHTA and CDR2 is FQGTGA. The CDR3 covers 15 residues. Trimming took 0 bases from V and 3 from J, leaving 10 bases between them. CDR3 residues: CASSLTRLATDTQYF. For the CDR3, the DNA is TGTGCCAGCAGCTTAACACGCCTAGCGACAGATACGCAGTATTTT.

This clonotype has at least ten counts. The rearrangement links TRBV5-1 to TRBJ2-1, with D perhaps matching TRBD1 or TRBD2 (5 bases each). Germline assignment: CDR1 SGHRS and CDR2 YFSETQ. Trimming took off 4 bases at V and 7 bases at J, with 21 bases between the two ends. The CDR3 is 16 residues long. CDR3 DNA sequence: TGCGCCAGCAGCCACGGGGCCTGGACCCTCGGTAATGAGCAGTTCTTC. It is translated as CASSHGAWTLGNEQFF.

The chain carries TRBV18 and TRBJ1-2; 7 bases line up with TRBD1. The J segment lost 7 bases and the V segment lost 4 bases, leaving 0 bases of the junction unmatched. Germline CDR1 is KGHSH and CDR2 is LQKENI. The CDR3 extends over 11 amino acids. CDR3 DNA: TGTGCCAGCTCACGACAGGGTGGCTACACCTTC. As protein: CASSRQGGYTF.

The J gene is TRBJ2-1, the V gene TRBV7-9; 8 positions match TRBD2. The CDR3 sequence is 12 residues long. Germline-derived CDR1 and CDR2 are SEHNR and FQNEAQ (reference sequence). V was clipped by 7 bases and J by 6 bases; unmatched bases: 2. The CDR3 DNA sequence: TGTGCCAGCACCCGGGGGGGCAATGAGCAGTTCTTC. Translated: CASTRGGNEQFF.

This clonotype was seen only a few times. The chain has TRBV4-3 and TRBJ2-5, with a tentative D call TRBD1 (5 bases). The CDR3 has 15 residues. Trimming removed 4 bases at V and 3 bases at J, with 15 bases between. CDR1 and CDR2 from the germline V gene are LGHNA and YSLEER. The CDR3 reads CASSRDLRGEETQYF. The CDR3 DNA reads TGCGCCAGCAGCCGCGACCTTAGGGGTGAAGAGACCCAGTACTTC.

The chain recombines TRBV6-5 with TRBJ2-1; no definite D call. V was clipped by 0 bases and J by 8 bases, with 14 bases between them. The CDR3 runs 15 residues. CDR1 is MNHEY and CDR2 is SVGAGI in the germline V gene. CDR3: CASSYSPRTFYEQFF. In DNA form, the CDR3 reads TGTGCCAGCAGTTACTCCCCCAGGACGTTCTATGAGCAGTTCTTC.

V usage is TRBV20-1 and J usage is TRBJ2-3; 8 nucleotides match TRBD2. The CDR3 is made up of 15 amino acids. Germline loops: CDR1 DFQATT, CDR2 SNEGSKA (reference sequence). V was pared by 1 base and J by 2 bases, with 5 bases of the junction left unmatched. The CDR3 region is CSARAGGGYTDTQYF. CDR3 nucleotides: TGCAGTGCTAGAGCTGGCGGGGGGTACACAGATACGCAGTATTTT.

The chain is built from TRBV10-3 and TRBJ1-2, with a tentative D call TRBD1 (5 bases). Germline lookup yields CDR1 ENHRY and CDR2 SYGVKD. This CDR3 region has 13 residues. V was clipped by 8 bases and J by 5 bases, with 15 bases between them. In DNA form, the CDR3 reads TGTGCCATCGGAGGGGTCGGTGTTTATGGCTACACCTTC. Its translation: CAIGGVGVYGYTF.